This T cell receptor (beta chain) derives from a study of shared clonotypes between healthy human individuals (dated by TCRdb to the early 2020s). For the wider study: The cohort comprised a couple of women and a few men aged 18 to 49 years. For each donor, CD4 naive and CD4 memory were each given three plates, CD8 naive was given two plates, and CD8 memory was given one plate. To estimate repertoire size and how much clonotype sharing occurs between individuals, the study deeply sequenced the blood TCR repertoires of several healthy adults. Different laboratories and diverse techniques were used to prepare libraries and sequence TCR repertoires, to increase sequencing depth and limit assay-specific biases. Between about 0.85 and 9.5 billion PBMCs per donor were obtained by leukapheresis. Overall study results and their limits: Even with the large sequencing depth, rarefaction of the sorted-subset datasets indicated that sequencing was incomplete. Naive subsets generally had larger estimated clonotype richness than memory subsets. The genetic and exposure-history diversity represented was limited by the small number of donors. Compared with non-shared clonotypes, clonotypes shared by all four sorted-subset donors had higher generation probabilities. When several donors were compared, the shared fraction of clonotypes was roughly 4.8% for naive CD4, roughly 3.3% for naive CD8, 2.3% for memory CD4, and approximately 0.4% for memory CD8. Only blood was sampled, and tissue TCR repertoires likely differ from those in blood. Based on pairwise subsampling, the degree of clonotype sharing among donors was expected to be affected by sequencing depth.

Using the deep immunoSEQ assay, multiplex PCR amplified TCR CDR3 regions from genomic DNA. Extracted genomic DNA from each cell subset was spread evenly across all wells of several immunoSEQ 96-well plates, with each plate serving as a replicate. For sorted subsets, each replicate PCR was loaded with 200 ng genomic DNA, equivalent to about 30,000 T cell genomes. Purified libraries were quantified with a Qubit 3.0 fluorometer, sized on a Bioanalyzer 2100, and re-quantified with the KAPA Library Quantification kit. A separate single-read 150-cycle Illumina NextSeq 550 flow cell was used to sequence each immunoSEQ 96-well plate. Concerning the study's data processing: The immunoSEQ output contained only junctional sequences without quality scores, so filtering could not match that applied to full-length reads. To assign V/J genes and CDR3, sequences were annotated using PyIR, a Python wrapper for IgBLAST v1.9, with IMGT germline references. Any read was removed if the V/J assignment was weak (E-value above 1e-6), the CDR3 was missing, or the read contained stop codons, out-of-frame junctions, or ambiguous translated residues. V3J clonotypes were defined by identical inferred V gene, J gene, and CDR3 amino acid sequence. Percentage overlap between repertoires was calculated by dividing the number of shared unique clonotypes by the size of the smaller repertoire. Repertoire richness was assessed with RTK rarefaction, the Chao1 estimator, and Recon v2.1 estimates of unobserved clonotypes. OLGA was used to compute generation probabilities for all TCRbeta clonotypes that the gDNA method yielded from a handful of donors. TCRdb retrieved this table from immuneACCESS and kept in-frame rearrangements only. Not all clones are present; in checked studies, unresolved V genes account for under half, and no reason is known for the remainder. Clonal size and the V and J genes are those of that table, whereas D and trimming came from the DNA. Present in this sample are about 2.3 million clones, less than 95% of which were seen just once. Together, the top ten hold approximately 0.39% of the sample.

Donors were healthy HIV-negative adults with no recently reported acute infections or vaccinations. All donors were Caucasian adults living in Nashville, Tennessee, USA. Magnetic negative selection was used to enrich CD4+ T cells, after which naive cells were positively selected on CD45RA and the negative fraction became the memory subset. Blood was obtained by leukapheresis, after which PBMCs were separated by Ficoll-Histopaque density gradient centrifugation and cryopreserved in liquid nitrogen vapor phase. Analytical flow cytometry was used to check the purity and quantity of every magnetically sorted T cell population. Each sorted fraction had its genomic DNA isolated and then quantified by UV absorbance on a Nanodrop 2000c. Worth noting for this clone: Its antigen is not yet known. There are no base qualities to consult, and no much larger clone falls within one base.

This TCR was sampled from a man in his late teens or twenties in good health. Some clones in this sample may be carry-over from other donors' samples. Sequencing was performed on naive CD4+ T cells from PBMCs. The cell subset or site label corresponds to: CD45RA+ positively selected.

Here is the DNA: TGTGCCACCAGCCTCGGACAGGGAAACTATGGCTACACCTTC. This gives the protein CATSLGQGNYGYTF. The V gene is TRBV15 and the J gene is TRBJ1-2; a stretch of 8 junction bases matches TRBD1. Taken from cysteine to phenylalanine, the CDR3 has 14 residues. Only the CDR3 portion is preserved as DNA: 42 bases, with reading frame beginning at the first base. The germline V gene (reference sequence) specifies LNHNV as CDR1 and YYDKDF as CDR2. V loses 5 bases at its end and J loses 2 bases; junction bases beyond the gene matches: 4.